These T cell receptor beta chains were read from a single sample in a study of T cell changes during pregnancy in multiple sclerosis. Repertoires were generated with immunoSEQ multiplex PCR, while TCRdb's copy carries only in-frame clones and drops some. The table records about 20,000 clones, about nine tenths of them present only once. Sequencing was performed on CD8+ T cells from peripheral blood mononuclear cells, taken in the third trimester of pregnancy. These receptors were taken from a female donor in good health, enrolled as a control in a pregnancy study. The CDR3 runs from the conserved cysteine through the conserved F or W. The order of the fields is D gene, J gene, V gene, clone size, CDR3 DNA, CDR3 protein. D genes are given only for firm matches. Rows give clone size only sometimes, using once, few, many, or a class for an expanded clone.

>TRBD1|TRBJ1-2|TRBV6-6|.
TGTGCCAGCAGTTACACGACAGGGGCGGGGTATGGCTACACCTTC
CASSYTTGAGYGYTF
>.|TRBJ1-6|TRBV10-3|.
TGTGCCATCAGTGTGCGATTCCTACAGGGTTCACCCCTCCACTTT
CAISVRFLQGSPLHF
>TRBD1|TRBJ1-2|TRBV18|.
TGTGCCAGCTCGTCAGGGGGCGCTAACTATGGCTACACCTTC
CASSSGGANYGYTF
>.|TRBJ1-2|TRBV18|.
TGTGCCAGCTCCCCGGGGACTACAGATTATGGCTACACCTTC
CASSPGTTDYGYTF
>TRBD1|TRBJ2-1|TRBV5-8|.
TGTGCCAGCAGCTTGGGGCTCGTTGTGACAGGGGGTTTTTACAATGAGCAGTTCTTC
CASSLGLVVTGGFYNEQFF
>TRBD2|TRBJ2-7|TRBV5-4|.
TGTGCCAGCAGCCCGGGACTAGCGGGCGAGCAGTACTTC
CASSPGLAGEQYF
>.|TRBJ2-6|TRBV5-5|.
TGTGCCAGCAGCTTCGGGAGCTCTGGGGCCAACGTCCTGACTTTC
CASSFGSSGANVLTF
>TRBD2|TRBJ2-1|TRBV19|.
TGTGCCAGTAGTATAGGAGTAGGGACTAGCGCCAGCTCCTACAATGAGCAGTTCTTC
CASSIGVGTSASSYNEQFF
>.|TRBJ1-2|TRBV19|.
TGTGCCAGTAGTACAACAGGTTCCTATGGCTACACCTTC
CASSTTGSYGYTF
>TRBD1|TRBJ2-1|TRBV6-5|.
TGTGCCAGCAGTTACGGAGGCTGGCAGGGGGCTGGTGAGCAGTTCTTC
CASSYGGWQGAGEQFF
>TRBD1|TRBJ1-2|TRBV29-1|.
TGCAGCGTTGACGAGACAGGGGTGGGCGGCTACACCTTC
CSVDETGVGGYTF
>.|TRBJ1-5|TRBV6-5|.
TGTGCCAGCAGTTACGGTGGTGGCCTGGGCAATCAGCCCCAGCATTTT
CASSYGGGLGNQPQHF
>.|TRBJ1-1|TRBV29-1|few
TGCAGCGTCTTGGGGAGCGGGGGCACTGAAGCTTTCTTT
CSVLGSGGTEAFF
>TRBD2|TRBJ2-1|TRBV27|.
TGTGCCAGCAGTTTAGACCTAGCGGGAGTGTACAATGAGCAGTTCTTC
CASSLDLAGVYNEQFF
>TRBD1|TRBJ1-2|TRBV9|.
TGTGCCAGCAGCGTAGGTCAGGGGGCAACTCATGGCTACACCTTC
CASSVGQGATHGYTF
>.|TRBJ1-3|TRBV21-1|once
TGTGCCAGCAGCAAAGGACCCCAGGGGGCATTTGGAAACACCATATATTTT
CASSKGPQGAFGNTIYF
>.|TRBJ2-2|TRBV4-3|.
TGCGCCAGCAGCCTGCGAGGTGGTCGAGGGAAGAACACCGGGGAGCTGTTTTTT
CASSLRGGRGKNTGELFF
>TRBD2|TRBJ2-3|TRBV9|.
TGTGCCAGCAGCGATCCTCGGGAGGGGGGGACAGATACGCAGTATTTT
CASSDPREGGTDTQYF
>TRBD2|TRBJ2-5|TRBV7-3|.
TGTGCCAGCAGCTTTCCCGGGACTAGCGGGAACGGGGAGACCCAGTACTTC
CASSFPGTSGNGETQYF
>TRBD1|TRBJ2-7|TRBV5-6|.
TGTGCCAGCAGCTATCACAGGAGCAGGGGGAGATACGAGCAGTACTTC
CASSYHRSRGRYEQYF
>TRBD2|TRBJ2-7|TRBV7-9|.
TGTGCCAGCAGCTTAGTTGCGGGGGACTACGAGCAGTACTTC
CASSLVAGDYEQYF
>TRBD2|TRBJ2-7|TRBV27|.
TGTGCCAGCAGTAGTCTAGCGGGATCCGAGCAGTACTTC
CASSSLAGSEQYF
>TRBD1|TRBJ2-2|TRBV4-2|.
TGTGCCAGTAGGGACAGGGGGGACACCGGGGAGCTGTTTTTT
CASRDRGDTGELFF
>.|TRBJ2-3|TRBV9|.
TGTGCCAGCAGCGTAGCAGGGGCGGTCACAGATACGCAGTATTTT
CASSVAGAVTDTQYF
>.|TRBJ2-1|TRBV9|.
TGTGCCAGCAGCGTAGGCGGGGCGGGGAATGAGCAGTTCTTC
CASSVGGAGNEQFF
>.|TRBJ2-5|TRBV12-5|.
TGTGCTACCGCCCCCAGCGGGCGGAGATTCCAAGAGACCCAGTACTTC
CATAPSGRRFQETQYF
>TRBD1|TRBJ2-5|TRBV4-1|few
TGCGCCAGCAGCCAGCTCTCGAACAGGGGGTTATCAGAAGAGACCCAGTACTTC
CASSQLSNRGLSEETQYF
>.|TRBJ2-3|TRBV7-9|.
TGTGCCAGCAGCCCAGGGAGGTCCTTCACAGATACGCAGTATTTT
CASSPGRSFTDTQYF
>.|TRBJ1-2|TRBV5-4|.
TGTGCCAGCAGCTTGTGGGCATTCTATGGCTACACCTTC
CASSLWAFYGYTF
>TRBD2|TRBJ2-7|TRBV27|.
TGTGCCAGCACTTCCGGGACTAGCGGAACCTACGAGCAGTACTTC
CASTSGTSGTYEQYF
>.|TRBJ2-7|TRBV11-2|.
TGTGCCAGCAGCTTCTCCGGTCCTTCCTACGAGCAGTACTTC
CASSFSGPSYEQYF
>TRBD1|TRBJ1-3|TRBV15|.
TGTGCCACCAGCCCTGAGAACGGACAGGGTGGTGGAAACACCATATATTTT
CATSPENGQGGGNTIYF
>TRBD1|TRBJ1-5|TRBV4-2|.
TGTGCCAGCAGCCAAGCTGAGGGGGCAGGACAGCCCCAGCATTTT
CASSQAEGAGQPQHF
>TRBD2|TRBJ2-1|TRBV18|.
TGTGCCAGCTCACCACTTTCTCCTAGCGGGAGCTCCTACAATGAGCAGTTCTTC
CASSPLSPSGSSYNEQFF
>.|TRBJ2-5|TRBV7-9|.
TGTGCCAGCAGCGGTTGGACATCTCCAAGAGGAGAGACCCAGTACTTC
CASSGWTSPRGETQYF
>TRBD1|TRBJ1-2|TRBV4-1|.
TGCGCCAGCAGCCAAGAAGGGGGCGGCTACACCTTC
CASSQEGGGYTF
>.|TRBJ2-5|TRBV10-3|.
TGTGCCATCAGTGGCTTGAGGGAGAGAGAGACCCAGTACTTC
CAISGLRERETQYF
>.|TRBJ2-3|TRBV7-3|.
TGTGCCAGCAGCTTATTCGGACAGTCTAGCACAGATACGCAGTATTTT
CASSLFGQSSTDTQYF
>TRBD2|TRBJ2-5|TRBV6-1|.
TGTGCCAGCAGTGGCTTGGGCGGGGGGCAGGAGACCCAGTACTTC
CASSGLGGGQETQYF
>TRBD2|TRBJ2-1|TRBV5-4|.
TGTGCCAGCAGCTTGGAGCAGCCGAGGACTAGCGGAGACAATGAGCAGTTCTTC
CASSLEQPRTSGDNEQFF
>TRBD2|TRBJ2-3|TRBV14|.
TGTGCCAGCAGCCTGGGACTAGCGATGGTGAATACGCAGTATTTT
CASSLGLAMVNTQYF
>TRBD1|TRBJ2-2|TRBV7-9|.
TGTGCCAGCAGCTCCCCCCTCAGGGGGCGGAGCACCGGGGAGCTGTTTTTT
CASSSPLRGRSTGELFF
>TRBD2|TRBJ2-3|TRBV27|.
TGTGCCAGCAGTTCCGGACTAGCGGGGGGGCGAGATACGCAGTATTTT
CASSSGLAGGRDTQYF
>TRBD1|TRBJ1-1|TRBV15|.
TGTGCCACCAGCACTGGAGACAGGGGAGGCACTGAAGCTTTCTTT
CATSTGDRGGTEAFF
>.|TRBJ1-1|TRBV19|.
TGTGCCAGTAGTCCGGTGAACACTGAAGCTTTCTTT
CASSPVNTEAFF
>TRBD2|TRBJ2-4|TRBV5-6|.
TGTGCCAGCAGCTGGGGGACTAGCGGGGGGGAGGGAAACATTCAGTACTTC
CASSWGTSGGEGNIQYF